This TCR beta chain was captured in a study of OX40 agonist ivuxolimab in advanced cancers. At baseline, cycle 4 day 1, and cycle 7 day 1, blood was sampled. The CDR3 consists of 14 residues. Trimming cost V 4 bases and J 4 bases, with 12 bases left between them. Per the germline V gene, CDR1 is SGHKS and CDR2 is YYEKEE (reference sequence). Sequenced by immunoSEQ multiplex PCR; TCRdb stores in-frame clones only, minus some. The sample gives 72,000 or so clones, around 80% of which show up once; more than 1% is in the top ten. The sequenced sample was CD4+ or CD8+ T cells sorted from blood, obtained in a trial of the OX40 agonist ivuxolimab. V usage is TRBV5-5 and J usage is TRBJ1-3; D is unresolved. This TCR was sampled from an adult with an advanced solid tumor such as melanoma, head and neck, liver or kidney cancer. This CDR3 reads CASSIMVPGNTIYF. The CDR3 DNA follows: TGTGCCAGCAGCATCATGGTTCCAGGAAACACCATATATTTT.